This entry lists 32 T cell receptor beta chains sequenced from one sample in a study of blood T cell repertoires in COVID-19. The method was immunoSEQ multiplex PCR; TCRdb's version includes in-frame clones alone and lacks a portion of them. Here the sample spans over 90,000 clones, 84% being singletons. Specimen: peripheral blood. The receptors derive from a human donor in a cohort sampled during active COVID-19.

The V call is TRBV15, the J call TRBJ2-3; no definite D call. V gave up 4 bases and J gave up 6 bases, with 5 bases separating them. The germline CDR1 and CDR2 sequences are LNHNV and YYDKDF (reference sequence). The CDR3 contains 11 residues. In DNA form, the CDR3 reads TGTGCCACCAGCAACGCGGATACGCAGTATTTT. It is translated as CATSNADTQYF.

This chain joins TRBV5-4 and TRBJ1-1; the D gene is possibly TRBD1 (6 bases). Germline loops: CDR1 SGHNT, CDR2 YYREEE (reference sequence). V shed 4 bases and J shed 7 bases, with 14 bases lying between them. This CDR3 has 13 amino acids. The CDR3 here is CASSRTGWSEAFF. In nucleotides, the CDR3 is TGTGCCAGCAGCCGAACAGGGTGGAGTGAAGCTTTCTTT.

This clone was observed a single time. V gene TRBV18 combines with J gene TRBJ1-1; weak D call: TRBD1 (5 bases). Germline V CDR1 and CDR2: KGHSH, LQKENI. This CDR3 region has 13 residues. The germline V and J ends were trimmed by 5 bases and 3 bases, with 10 bases remaining between them. The CDR3 reads CASSAGSDTEAFF. The CDR3 nucleotides are TGTGCCAGCTCAGCAGGGTCTGACACTGAAGCTTTCTTT.

V usage is TRBV5-1 and J usage is TRBJ2-3; 7 nucleotides align to TRBD1. V lost 1 base, J lost 3 bases, and 5 bases stayed unmatched. There are 15 residues in the CDR3. Germline CDR1 is SGHRS and CDR2 is YFSETQ. DNA for the CDR3: TGCGCCAGCAGCTTGACAGGGGATCTAACAGATACGCAGTATTTT. It encodes CASSLTGDLTDTQYF.

The rearrangement joins TRBV24-1 to TRBJ2-3; 9 positions match TRBD1. This CDR3 comprises 15 residues. J was trimmed by 5 bases and V by 2 bases; bases with no gene match: 4. Germline values: CDR1 KGHDR, CDR2 SFDVKD. DNA of the CDR3: TGTGCCACCAGTGATTCCGGACAGGGGAAAGATACGCAGTATTTT. Encoded protein: CATSDSGQGKDTQYF.

This chain connects TRBV2 to TRBJ2-2, with 8 positions matching TRBD2. Losses at the gene ends were 5 bases for V and 0 bases for J; bases not matched to a gene: 5. CDR1 and CDR2 (germline): SNHLY, FYNNEI. The CDR3 has 16 residues. CDR3 sequence: CASSNQRGPNTGELFF. The CDR3 bases are TGTGCCAGCAGTAACCAGCGGGGGCCGAACACCGGGGAGCTGTTTTTT.

This chain connects TRBV18 to TRBJ2-2, with 10 bases that match TRBD1. The CDR3 totals 21 residues. The J segment lost 8 bases and the V segment lost 0 bases, leaving 21 bases of the junction unmatched. Germline values: CDR1 KGHSH, CDR2 LQKENI. The CDR3 loop reads CASSPPSGDRGLNPRRGELFF. The CDR3 DNA is TGTGCCAGCTCACCACCATCAGGGGACAGGGGTTTAAATCCTCGGCGAGGGGAGCTGTTTTTT.

The rearrangement uses TRBV25-1 and TRBJ1-1; TRBD1 is a possible D gene (5 bases). Germline V gene lookup returns CDR1 MGHDK and CDR2 SYGVNS. The V end was cut by 4 bases, the J end by 5 bases, with 17 bases between. This CDR3 spans 15 amino acids. The CDR3 sequence is CASSGGTGGNTEAFF. CDR3 coding DNA: TGTGCCAGCAGTGGAGGGACGGGGGGGAATACTGAAGCTTTCTTT.

The J gene is TRBJ1-1, the V gene TRBV5-1, with TRBD1 matching over 7 bases. CDR1 SGHRS and CDR2 YFSETQ come from the germline V gene. The CDR3 extends over 15 amino acids. V lost 1 base to trimming and J lost 4 bases; unmatched junction nucleotides: 7. CDR3 sequence reads: CASSLTGAVGTEAFF. DNA of the CDR3: TGCGCCAGCAGCTTGACAGGGGCGGTGGGCACTGAAGCTTTCTTT. Drawing the rest from reference TRBV5-1 and TRBJ1-1, the complete variable domain is KAGVTQTPRYLIKTRGQQVTLSCSPISGHRSVSWYQQTPGQGLQFLFEYFSETQRNKGNFPGRFSGRQFSNSRSEMNVSTLELGDSALYLCASSLTGAVGTEAFFGQGTRLTVV.

This rearrangement joins TRBV27 to TRBJ2-7; 7 bases fit TRBD1. V dropped 9 bases and J dropped 0; count of bases not matched to a gene: 2. The CDR3 is 12 residues long. Germline V gene lookup returns CDR1 MNHEY and CDR2 SMNVEV (reference sequence). The CDR3 nucleotides read TGTGCCAGGGGACAGAGCTCCTACGAGCAGTACTTC. Translated, it gives CARGQSSYEQYF.

The J gene is TRBJ2-5, the V gene TRBV6-2 or TRBV6-3, with unresolved D. In germline, CDR1 is MNHEY, CDR2 SVGEGT. The CDR3 covers 11 residues. Trimming pared 4 bases from V and 4 bases from J, leaving 4 bases between. The CDR3 here is CASSWAETQYF. As DNA, the CDR3 is TGTGCCAGCAGTTGGGCAGAGACCCAGTACTTC.

The V call is TRBV5-5, the J call TRBJ1-2; 8 bases line up with TRBD1. The CDR3 sequence is 14 residues long. Germline V CDR1 and CDR2: SGHKS, YYEKEE (reference sequence). With V trimmed by 4 bases and J by 4 bases, 6 bases remained unmatched. This CDR3 is CASSVGQAIYGYTF. Written as DNA, the CDR3 is TGTGCCAGCAGCGTGGGACAGGCCATCTATGGCTACACCTTC.

This clone was observed a handful of times. The chain carries TRBV10-3 and TRBJ2-1; D is uncertain. This CDR3 comprises 12 residues. CDR1 and CDR2 (germline): ENHRY, SYGVKD. V lost 1 base to trimming and J lost 5 bases, with 3 bases between them. CDR3 region: CAISEYNNEQFF. DNA of the CDR3: TGTGCCATCAGTGAGTACAACAATGAGCAGTTCTTC.

CDR3 region: CASSNSGGARNEQFF. CDR3 sequence (DNA): TGCGCCAGCAGCAATAGCGGGGGGGCCCGCAATGAGCAGTTCTTC. This rearrangement joins TRBV5-1 to TRBJ2-1, with 11 bases matching TRBD2. CDR1 is SGHRS, CDR2 YFSETQ, per germline. The CDR3 covers 15 residues. After removal of 4 bases from V and 6 bases from J, the junction contained 6 bases not matched to a gene.

V usage is TRBV5-1 and J usage is TRBJ2-7; TRBD1 aligns across 7 bases. J was trimmed by 0 bases and V by 3 bases; bases with no gene match: 6. The CDR3 extends over 15 amino acids. Germline CDR1 is SGHRS and CDR2 is YFSETQ. In nucleotides, the CDR3 is TGCGCCAGCAGCTGGGGGACAGCCCGCTCCTACGAGCAGTACTTC. As protein: CASSWGTARSYEQYF.

V gene TRBV28 combines with J gene TRBJ1-1; 8 bases map to TRBD1. Germline CDR1 MDHEN, CDR2 SYDVKM. Trimming removed 8 bases from V and 1 base from J; junction bases left unmatched: 3. CDR3 length: 13 amino acids. The CDR3 DNA sequence: TGTGCCAGCGGACAGGGACAGAACACTGAAGCTTTCTTT. Encoded protein: CASGQGQNTEAFF.

The chain employs TRBV29-1 and TRBJ2-3; no clear D gene. This CDR3 spans 12 amino acids. Germline V lookup: CDR1 SQVTM, CDR2 ANQGSEA. V was trimmed by 1 base and J by 6 bases, leaving 8 bases between them. The CDR3 protein is CSVEVAADTQYF. In DNA, the CDR3 is TGCAGCGTTGAAGTAGCAGCGGATACGCAGTATTTT.

This rearrangement joins TRBV3-1 (or the pseudogene TRBV3-2) to TRBJ1-2; the D gene is possibly TRBD1 (6 bases). The CDR3 has 17 amino acids. V was cut by 5 bases and J by 0 bases, with 19 bases left in between. Germline V CDR1 and CDR2: LGHDT, YNNKEL (reference sequence). For the CDR3, the DNA is TGTGCCAGCAGCGGCAACAGGGCCCGTTTAGCTAACTATGGCTACACCTTC. Translation gives CASSGNRARLANYGYTF.

This clone was detected only once. The rearrangement links TRBV18 to TRBJ1-5, with 11 nucleotides matching TRBD1. Germline-derived CDR1 and CDR2 are KGHSH and LQKENI. Losses at the gene ends were 2 bases for V and 6 bases for J; bases not matched to a gene: 9. The CDR3 is 17 amino acids. The CDR3 sequence is CASSPFPRGQGVQPQHF. Here the CDR3 DNA reads TGTGCCAGCTCACCATTCCCTCGGGGACAGGGGGTTCAGCCCCAGCATTTT.

This clone was seen a few times. The chain is built from TRBV9 and TRBJ1-2; D is perhaps TRBD1 (5 bases). Germline V CDR1 and CDR2: SGDLS, YYNGEE. The ends were cut back, 5 bases at V and 5 bases at J, with 7 bases in the middle. This CDR3 has 11 residues. Written as DNA, the CDR3 is TGTGCCAGCAGGGGGCTGTATGGCTACACCTTC. Translated: CASRGLYGYTF.

This chain links TRBV27 with TRBJ2-1; unclear D gene. CDR3 length equals 17 residues. The germline gives CDR1 MNHEY, CDR2 SMNVEV (reference sequence). V was trimmed by 3 bases and J by 0 bases, leaving 15 bases between them. CDR3 in amino acids: CASSLESSGSSYNEQFF. The DNA for the CDR3 is TGTGCCAGCAGTTTGGAATCTTCAGGTAGCTCCTACAATGAGCAGTTCTTC.

The chain links TRBV19 to TRBJ2-1; D remains unclear. The CDR3 consists of 11 residues. V lost 9 bases to trimming and J lost 12 bases, with 15 bases between them. Germline V lookup: CDR1 LNHDA, CDR2 SQIVND (reference sequence). The CDR3 region has the DNA TGTGCCAGCTCTGGCGGTAGAGTGCAGTTCTTC. Protein sequence: CASSGGRVQFF.

The chain employs TRBV29-1 and TRBJ2-1; D possibly corresponds to TRBD2 (5 bases). Trimming pared 4 bases from V and 15 bases from J, leaving 10 bases between. In germline, CDR1 is SQVTM, CDR2 ANQGSEA. This CDR3 contains 9 residues. CDR3 amino acids: CSVGTLRFF. The CDR3 bases are TGCAGCGTTGGGACTTTACGGTTCTTC.

This clone has a single count. The genes are TRBV6-2 or TRBV6-3 and TRBJ2-7; 12 nucleotides line up with TRBD1. This CDR3 comprises 17 residues. The V segment lost 6 bases and the J segment 6 bases; nucleotides outside the gene matches: 15. CDR1 and CDR2 from the germline V gene are MNHEY and SVGEGT. The chain's CDR3 is CASSLWTPGQGAREQYF. In DNA form, the CDR3 reads TGTGCCAGCAGCCTATGGACACCGGGACAGGGGGCTCGCGAGCAGTACTTC.

CDR3 in amino acids: CASSYSWVAGAGEQFF. The CDR3 DNA reads TGTGCCAGCAGTTACTCTTGGGTAGCGGGGGCTGGTGAGCAGTTCTTC. V and J are TRBV6-5 and TRBJ2-1; TRBD2 matches at 9 bases. V lost 0 bases to trimming and J lost 9 bases; unmatched junction nucleotides: 9. From germline, CDR1 is MNHEY and CDR2 SVGAGI. The CDR3 consists of 16 residues.

V usage is TRBV7-8 and J usage is TRBJ1-3; 9 bases agree with TRBD1. The CDR3 has 16 residues. Germline trimming cut 4 bases from V and 1 base from J; bases unmatched to any gene: 5. Germline V CDR1 and CDR2: SGHVS, FQNEAQ. As DNA, the CDR3 is TGTGCCAGCAGCTCCTTACAGGGGGCGTCTGGAAACACCATATATTTT. It translates to CASSSLQGASGNTIYF.

This clone has just a few counts. This chain links TRBV6-6 with TRBJ1-4; D gene ambiguous. Trimming stripped 1 base from V and 8 bases from J, with 11 bases between. The CDR3 extends over 14 amino acids. Germline CDR1 and CDR2: MNHNY and SVGAGI (reference sequence). CDR3 DNA: TGTGCCAGCAGTTACTTTGTAGGGAGGGAAAAACTGTTTTTT. Protein: CASSYFVGREKLFF.

V and J are TRBV7-8 and TRBJ2-1; D possibly corresponds to TRBD2 (5 bases). Trimming shortened V by 5 bases and J by 14 bases, and 16 bases separated the two germline ends. There are 12 residues in the CDR3. CDR1 and CDR2 (germline): SGHVS, FQNEAQ. The CDR3 loop is CASSQIRDGKFF. The CDR3 DNA is TGTGCCAGCAGCCAAATCCGGGATGGCAAGTTCTTC.

The rearrangement uses TRBV6-5 and TRBJ2-7, with TRBD1 identical over 9 bases. V trimming: 6 bases; J trimming: 2 bases; junction bases outside the gene matches: 2. Per the germline V gene, CDR1 is MNHEY and CDR2 is SVGAGI. The CDR3 covers 13 residues. CDR3 in amino acids: CASRWTGAYEQYF. The CDR3 nucleotides are TGTGCCAGCAGGTGGACAGGGGCCTACGAGCAGTACTTC.

The chain recombines TRBV9 with TRBJ1-1; D gene unclear. CDR3 size: 13 residues. Trimming took off 0 bases at V and 7 bases at J, with 10 bases between the two ends. The V gene's germline CDR1 is SGDLS and CDR2 YYNGEE. CDR3 DNA sequence: TGTGCCAGCAGCGTAGAGGCGGGAGGTGAAGCTTTCTTT. Its protein product is CASSVEAGGEAFF.

This sequence joins TRBV9 and TRBJ2-7, with TRBD1 as a possible D gene (6 bases). The germline CDR1 and CDR2 sequences are SGDLS and YYNGEE. V was shortened by 1 base and J by 5 bases, with 10 bases between the two germline ends. The length of the CDR3 is 13 residues. The CDR3: CASSVPGADEQYF. CDR3 DNA: TGTGCCAGCAGCGTACCAGGGGCCGACGAGCAGTACTTC.

The V call is TRBV3-1 (or the pseudogene TRBV3-2), the J call TRBJ2-1, with 9 bases fitting TRBD2. CDR1 is LGHDT and CDR2 is YNNKEL in the germline V gene (reference sequence). The CDR3 runs to 14 residues. Trimming took 1 base from V and 9 from J; bases not matched to a gene: 4. The CDR3, as DNA: TGTGCCAGCAGCCAAGGCGGGGGGGCCACTGAGCAGTTCTTC. It encodes CASSQGGGATEQFF.